These 9 T cell receptor beta chains came from one sample sequenced in a study of control samples from healthy donors and cancer patients. Only in-frame clones appear in the TCRdb table, and some are missing; sequencing was by immunoSEQ multiplex PCR. Of fewer than 200,000 clones listed, just under 95% are singletons. Specimen: blood. The receptors shown here come from a woman in her sixties in good health.

This chain connects TRBV7-2 to TRBJ1-1, with a possible D match to TRBD1 (5 bases). Trimming pared 1 base from V and 5 bases from J, leaving 14 bases between. The CDR3 runs to 15 residues. Per the germline V gene, CDR1 is SGHTA and CDR2 is FQGNSA. The CDR3 sequence: CASSLVGLAGTEAFF. CDR3 DNA sequence: TGTGCCAGCAGCTTAGTGGGACTAGCGGGAACTGAAGCTTTCTTT.

The chain is built from TRBV7-9 and TRBJ2-1; possibly TRBD2 for D (6 bases). Germline CDR1 SEHNR, CDR2 FQNEAQ (reference sequence). The V gene lost 5 bases and the J gene lost 8 bases, with 19 bases spanning the gap. CDR3 length equals 15 residues. CDR3 sequence reads: CASSPGGASLHEQFF. The DNA for the CDR3 is TGTGCCAGCAGCCCTGGAGGGGCTTCCCTACATGAGCAGTTCTTC.

The genes are TRBV5-4 and TRBJ1-4, with 8 bases aligning to TRBD1. J gave up 8 bases and V 4 bases, and 10 bases lay outside the gene matches. CDR1 is SGHNT and CDR2 is YYREEE in the germline V gene (reference sequence). The CDR3 contains 15 residues. Written as DNA, the CDR3 is TGTGCCAGCAGCCCGGGACCGACAGGGGACGAAAAACTGTTTTTT. It yields the protein CASSPGPTGDEKLFF.

This clone appeared a single time. The CDR3 is CASSISSGGISGNTIYF. CDR3 sequence (DNA): TGTGCCAGCAGCATTTCTTCAGGAGGGATCTCTGGAAACACCATATATTTT. The genes are TRBV11-2 and TRBJ1-3; no reliable D call. Germline loops: CDR1 SGHAT, CDR2 FQNNGV. CDR3 length: 17 residues. The germline V and J ends were trimmed by 5 bases and 0 bases, with 17 bases remaining between them. The full variable domain, its missing parts supplied by reference TRBV11-2 and TRBJ1-3, is EAGVAQSPRYKIIEKRQSVAFWCNPISGHATLYWYQQILGQGPKLLIQFQNNGVVDDSQLPKDRFSAERLKGVDSTLKIQPAKLEDSAVYLCASSISSGGISGNTIYFGEGSWLTVV.

The chain links TRBV14 to TRBJ2-7, with D unresolved. CDR1 and CDR2 from the germline V gene are SGHDN and FVKESK. V was pared by 3 bases and J by 5 bases, with 20 bases between. CDR3 size: 16 residues. The CDR3 nucleotides are TGTGCCAGCAGCCATCTTCGCACCGGTTCGAGGAACGAGCAGTACTTC. Its translation is CASSHLRTGSRNEQYF.

CDR3 amino acids: CASSEYLAGGPETQYF. The DNA for the CDR3 is TGTGCCAGCAGTGAATATCTAGCGGGGGGGCCGGAGACCCAGTACTTC. The chain is built from TRBV6-1 and TRBJ2-5, with 12 positions matching TRBD2. This CDR3 contains 16 residues. From germline, CDR1 is MNHNS and CDR2 SASEGT. V was pared by 2 bases and J by 5 bases, with 6 bases of the junction left unmatched.

The chain employs TRBV4-3 and TRBJ1-1; TRBD1 might be the D (5 bases). Germline assignment: CDR1 LGHNA and CDR2 YSLEER. V was trimmed by 3 bases and J by 0 bases, leaving 14 bases between them. CDR3 length: 16 residues. CDR3 sequence reads: CASSHSLGTVNTEAFF. As DNA, the CDR3 is TGCGCCAGCAGCCATTCCCTGGGGACGGTGAACACTGAAGCTTTCTTT.

This clone has just one count. CDR3 amino acids: CASSPSTPGMNTEAFF. The CDR3 bases are TGTGCCAGCTCACCCTCCACCCCCGGTATGAACACTGAAGCTTTCTTT. The chain has TRBV18 and TRBJ1-1; D gene unclear. Per germline, CDR1 KGHSH and CDR2 LQKENI. The CDR3 length is 16 residues. V lost 3 bases and J 0 bases, leaving 14 bases between the germline ends.

The chain combines TRBV6-2 or TRBV6-3 with TRBJ2-1; 15 positions agree with TRBD2. V lost 5 bases to trimming and J lost 8 bases; unmatched junction nucleotides: 7. The CDR3 extends over 16 amino acids. Germline V gene data show CDR1 as MNHEY and CDR2 as SVGEGT. CDR3 nucleotides: TGTGCCAGCAGTAGGACTAGCGGGGGGGCATATTATGAGCAGTTCTTC. Protein sequence: CASSRTSGGAYYEQFF.